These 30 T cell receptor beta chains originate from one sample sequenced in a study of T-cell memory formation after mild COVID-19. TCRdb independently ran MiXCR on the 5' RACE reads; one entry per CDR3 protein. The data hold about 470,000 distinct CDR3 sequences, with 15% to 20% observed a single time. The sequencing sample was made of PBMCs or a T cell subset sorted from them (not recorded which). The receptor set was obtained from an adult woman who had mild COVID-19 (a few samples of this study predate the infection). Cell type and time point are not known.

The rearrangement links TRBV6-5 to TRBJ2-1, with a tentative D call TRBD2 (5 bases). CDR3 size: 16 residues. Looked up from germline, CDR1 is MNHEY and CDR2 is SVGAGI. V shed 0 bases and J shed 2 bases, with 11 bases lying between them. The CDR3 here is CASSYSMSGPYNEQFF. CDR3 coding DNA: TGTGCCAGCAGTTACTCGATGAGCGGTCCCTACAATGAGCAGTTCTTC.

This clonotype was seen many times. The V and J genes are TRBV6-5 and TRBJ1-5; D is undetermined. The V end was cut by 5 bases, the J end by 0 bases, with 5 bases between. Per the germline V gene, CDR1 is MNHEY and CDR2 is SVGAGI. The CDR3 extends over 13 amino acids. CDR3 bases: TGTGCCAGCAGTCAGAATAGCAATCAGCCCCAGCATTTT. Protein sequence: CASSQNSNQPQHF.

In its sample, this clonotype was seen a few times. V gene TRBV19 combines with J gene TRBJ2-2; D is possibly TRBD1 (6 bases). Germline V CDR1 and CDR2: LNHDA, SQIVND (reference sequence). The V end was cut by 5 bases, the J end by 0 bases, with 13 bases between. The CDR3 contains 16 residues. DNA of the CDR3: TGTGCCAGTAGTCCCATAGACAGGACGAACACCGGGGAGCTGTTTTTT. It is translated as CASSPIDRTNTGELFF.

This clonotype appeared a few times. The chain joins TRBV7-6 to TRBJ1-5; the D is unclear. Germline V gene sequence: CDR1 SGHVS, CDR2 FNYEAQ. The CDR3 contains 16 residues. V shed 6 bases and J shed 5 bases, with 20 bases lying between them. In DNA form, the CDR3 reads TGTGCCAGCAGACAAACCCCTCCTGGGTTTCATCAGCCCCAGCATTTT. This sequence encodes CASRQTPPGFHQPQHF.

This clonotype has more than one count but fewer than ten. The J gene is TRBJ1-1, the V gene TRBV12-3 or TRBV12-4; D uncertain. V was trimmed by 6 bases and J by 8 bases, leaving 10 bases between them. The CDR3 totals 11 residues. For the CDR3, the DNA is TGTGCCAGCAGATTATCGGGGGAAGCTTTCTTT. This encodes CASRLSGEAFF.

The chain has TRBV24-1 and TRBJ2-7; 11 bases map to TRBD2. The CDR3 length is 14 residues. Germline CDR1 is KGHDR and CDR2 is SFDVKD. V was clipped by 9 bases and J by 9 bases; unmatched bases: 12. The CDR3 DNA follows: TGTGCCACCTCCACTACTAGCGGGAGTAGCTGGCAGTACTTC. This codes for CATSTTSGSSWQYF.

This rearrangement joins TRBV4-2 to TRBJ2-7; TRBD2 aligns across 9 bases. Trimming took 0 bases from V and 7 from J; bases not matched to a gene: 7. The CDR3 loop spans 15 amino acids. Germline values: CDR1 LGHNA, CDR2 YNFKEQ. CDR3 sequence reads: CASSQDLRREGEQYF. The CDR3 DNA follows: TGTGCCAGCAGCCAAGATCTCCGGCGGGAGGGGGAGCAGTACTTC.

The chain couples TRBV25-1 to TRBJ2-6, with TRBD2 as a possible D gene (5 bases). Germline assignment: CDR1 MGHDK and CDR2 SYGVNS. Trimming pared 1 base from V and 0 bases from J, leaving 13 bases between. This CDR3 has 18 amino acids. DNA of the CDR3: TGTGCCAGCAGTGAATTTGAGGGTTCGAGCTCTGGGGCCAACGTCCTGACTTTC. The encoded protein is CASSEFEGSSSGANVLTF.

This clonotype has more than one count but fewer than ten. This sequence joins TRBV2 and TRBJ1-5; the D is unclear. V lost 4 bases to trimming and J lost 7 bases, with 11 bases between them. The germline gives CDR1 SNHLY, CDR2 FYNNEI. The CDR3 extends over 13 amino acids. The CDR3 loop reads CASSVGISQPQHF. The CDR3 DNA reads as TGTGCCAGCAGTGTTGGGATTAGCCAGCCCCAGCATTTT.

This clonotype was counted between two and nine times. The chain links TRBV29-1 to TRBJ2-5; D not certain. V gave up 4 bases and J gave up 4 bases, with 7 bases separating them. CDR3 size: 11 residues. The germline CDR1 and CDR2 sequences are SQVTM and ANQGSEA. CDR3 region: CSVALGETQYF. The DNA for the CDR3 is TGCAGCGTTGCCCTCGGAGAGACCCAGTACTTC.

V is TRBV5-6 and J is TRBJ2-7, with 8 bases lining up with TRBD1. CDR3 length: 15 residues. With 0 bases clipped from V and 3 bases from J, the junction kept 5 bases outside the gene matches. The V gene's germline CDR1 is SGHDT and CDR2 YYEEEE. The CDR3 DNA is TGTGCCAGCAGCTTGGGGGACAGGAGGCACTACGAGCAGTACTTC. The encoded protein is CASSLGDRRHYEQYF. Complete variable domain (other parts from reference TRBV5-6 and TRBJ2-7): DAGVTQSPTHLIKTRGQQVTLRCSPKSGHDTVSWYQQALGQGPQFIFQYYEEEERQRGNFPDRFSGHQFPNYSSELNVNALLLGDSALYLCASSLGDRRHYEQYFGPGTRLTVT.

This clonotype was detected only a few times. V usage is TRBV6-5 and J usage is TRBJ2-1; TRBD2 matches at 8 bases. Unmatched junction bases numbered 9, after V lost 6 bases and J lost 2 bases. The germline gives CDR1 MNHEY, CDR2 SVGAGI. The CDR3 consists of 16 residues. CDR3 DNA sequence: TGTGCCAGCAGGCCTCCCGGGAGGGCCACCTACAATGAGCAGTTCTTC. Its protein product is CASRPPGRATYNEQFF.

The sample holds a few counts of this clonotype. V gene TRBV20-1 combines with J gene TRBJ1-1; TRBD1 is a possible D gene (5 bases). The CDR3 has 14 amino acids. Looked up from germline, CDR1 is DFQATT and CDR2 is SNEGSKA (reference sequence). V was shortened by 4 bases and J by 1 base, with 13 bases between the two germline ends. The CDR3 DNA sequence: TGCAGTGCTATCTCCGGGACGGGGAACACTGAAGCTTTCTTT. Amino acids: CSAISGTGNTEAFF.

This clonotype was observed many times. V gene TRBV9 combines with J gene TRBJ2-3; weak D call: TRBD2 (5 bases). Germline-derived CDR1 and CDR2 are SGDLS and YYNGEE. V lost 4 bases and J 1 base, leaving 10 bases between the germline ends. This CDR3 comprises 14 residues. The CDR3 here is CASSLPGGTDTQYF. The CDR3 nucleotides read TGTGCCAGCAGCCTTCCCGGGGGCACAGATACGCAGTATTTT. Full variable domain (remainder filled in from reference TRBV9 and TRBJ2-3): DSGVTQTPKHLITATGQRVTLRCSPRSGDLSVYWYQQSLDQGLQFLIQYYNGEERAKGNILERFSAQQFPDLHSELNLSSLELGDSALYFCASSLPGGTDTQYFGPGTRLTVL.

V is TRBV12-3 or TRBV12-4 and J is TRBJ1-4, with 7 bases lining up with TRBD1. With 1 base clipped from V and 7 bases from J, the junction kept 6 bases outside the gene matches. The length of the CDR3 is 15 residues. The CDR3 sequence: CASSLGDSQSEKLFF. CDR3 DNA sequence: TGTGCCAGCAGTTTAGGGGACAGCCAAAGTGAAAAACTGTTTTTT.

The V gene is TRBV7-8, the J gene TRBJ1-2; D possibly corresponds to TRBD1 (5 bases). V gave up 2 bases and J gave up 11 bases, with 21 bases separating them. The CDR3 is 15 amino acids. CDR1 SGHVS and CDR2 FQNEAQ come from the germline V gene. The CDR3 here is CASSLTGGVYGGYTF. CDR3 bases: TGTGCCAGCAGCTTAACCGGCGGAGTATACGGGGGATACACCTTC.

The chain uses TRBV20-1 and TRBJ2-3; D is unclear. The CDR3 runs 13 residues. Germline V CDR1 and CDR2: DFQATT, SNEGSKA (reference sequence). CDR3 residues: CGRLAPGTDTQYF. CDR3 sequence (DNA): TGCGGAAGGCTGGCTCCAGGCACAGATACGCAGTATTTT.

CDR3 residues: CASSPGRGGTDTQYF. The CDR3 nucleotides are TGTGCCAGCAGCCCAGGGCGGGGAGGCACAGATACGCAGTATTTT. The chain has TRBV7-2 and TRBJ2-3; tentative D call: TRBD2 (6 bases). This CDR3 is built from 15 residues. Germline V gives CDR1 SGHTA, CDR2 FQGNSA. The V gene lost 5 bases and the J gene lost 1 base, with 13 bases spanning the gap.

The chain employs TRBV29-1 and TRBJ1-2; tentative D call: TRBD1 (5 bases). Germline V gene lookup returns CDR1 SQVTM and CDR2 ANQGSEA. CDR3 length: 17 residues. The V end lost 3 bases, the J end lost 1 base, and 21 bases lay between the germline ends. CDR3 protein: CSVDVRDGGLFNYGYTF. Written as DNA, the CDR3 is TGCAGCGTTGATGTCAGGGACGGAGGTTTGTTTAACTATGGCTACACCTTC.

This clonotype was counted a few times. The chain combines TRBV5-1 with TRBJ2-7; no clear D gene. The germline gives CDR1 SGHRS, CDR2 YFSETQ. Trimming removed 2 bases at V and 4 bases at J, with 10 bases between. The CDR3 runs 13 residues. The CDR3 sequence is CASSFDGPYEQYF. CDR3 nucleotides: TGCGCCAGCAGCTTCGACGGACCTTACGAGCAGTACTTC.

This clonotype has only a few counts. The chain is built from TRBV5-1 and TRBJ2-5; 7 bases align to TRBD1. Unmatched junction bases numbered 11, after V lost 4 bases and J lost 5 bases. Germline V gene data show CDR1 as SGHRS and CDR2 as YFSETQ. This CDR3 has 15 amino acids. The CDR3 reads CASSPLTGFRETQYF. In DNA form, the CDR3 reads TGCGCCAGCAGCCCTCTGACAGGGTTCAGGGAGACCCAGTACTTC.

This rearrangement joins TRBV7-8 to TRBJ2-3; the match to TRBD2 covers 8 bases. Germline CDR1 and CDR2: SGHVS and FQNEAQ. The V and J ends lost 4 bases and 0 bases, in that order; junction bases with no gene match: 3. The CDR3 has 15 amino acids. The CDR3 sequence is CASSYGLASTDTQYF. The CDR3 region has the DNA TGTGCCAGCAGCTACGGACTAGCAAGCACAGATACGCAGTATTTT.

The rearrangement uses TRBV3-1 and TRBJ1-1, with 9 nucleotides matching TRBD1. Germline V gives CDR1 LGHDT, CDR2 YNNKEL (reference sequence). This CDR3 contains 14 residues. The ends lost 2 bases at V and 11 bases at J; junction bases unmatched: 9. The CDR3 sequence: CASSQPGQGLSAFF. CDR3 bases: TGTGCCAGCAGCCAACCGGGACAGGGATTAAGTGCTTTCTTT.

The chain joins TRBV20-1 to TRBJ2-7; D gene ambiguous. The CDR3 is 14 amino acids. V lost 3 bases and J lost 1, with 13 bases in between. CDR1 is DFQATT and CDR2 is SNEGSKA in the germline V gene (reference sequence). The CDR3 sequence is CSARTVVKSYEQYF. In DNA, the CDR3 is TGCAGTGCTAGGACGGTCGTCAAGTCCTACGAGCAGTACTTC.

The DNA for the CDR3 is TGTGCCAGCAGCTTGACTAGCGGGGAGCGGGGGGCCTACGAGCAGTACTTC. As protein: CASSLTSGERGAYEQYF. V gene TRBV7-2 combines with J gene TRBJ2-7; 11 nucleotides line up with TRBD2. Per germline, CDR1 SGHTA and CDR2 FQGNSA. After removal of 3 bases from V and 2 bases from J, the junction contained 9 bases not matched to a gene. This CDR3 has 17 amino acids.

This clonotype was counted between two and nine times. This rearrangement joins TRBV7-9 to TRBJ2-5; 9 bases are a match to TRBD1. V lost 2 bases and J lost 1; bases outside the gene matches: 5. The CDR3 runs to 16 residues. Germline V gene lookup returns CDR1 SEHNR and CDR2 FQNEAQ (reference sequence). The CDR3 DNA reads TGTGCCAGCAGCTTACCGGGACAGGGCTCCCAAGAGACCCAGTACTTC. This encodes CASSLPGQGSQETQYF.

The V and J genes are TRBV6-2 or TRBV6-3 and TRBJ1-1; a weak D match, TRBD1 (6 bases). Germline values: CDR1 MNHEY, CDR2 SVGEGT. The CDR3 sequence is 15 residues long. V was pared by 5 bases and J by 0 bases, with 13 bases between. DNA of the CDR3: TGTGCCAGCAGTCATCGGACAGACATGAACACTGAAGCTTTCTTT. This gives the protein CASSHRTDMNTEAFF.

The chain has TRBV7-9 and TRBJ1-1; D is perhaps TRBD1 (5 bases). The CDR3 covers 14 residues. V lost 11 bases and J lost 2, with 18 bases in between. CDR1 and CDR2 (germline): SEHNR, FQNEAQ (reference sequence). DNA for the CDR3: TGTGCCTGCTTAAAGAGGGACCTAAACACTGAAGCTTTCTTT. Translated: CACLKRDLNTEAFF.

The CDR3 is CASSLEVAAYNEQFF. The CDR3 nucleotides are TGCGCCAGCAGCTTGGAGGTGGCAGCCTACAATGAGCAGTTCTTC. The gene calls are TRBV5-1 and TRBJ2-1; D gene unclear. Germline CDR1 and CDR2: SGHRS and YFSETQ. There are 15 residues in the CDR3. The V gene lost 0 bases and the J gene lost 2 bases, with 9 bases spanning the gap. The variable domain in full, with the rest retrieved from reference TRBV5-1 and TRBJ2-1, is KAGVTQTPRYLIKTRGQQVTLSCSPISGHRSVSWYQQTPGQGLQFLFEYFSETQRNKGNFPGRFSGRQFSNSRSEMNVSTLELGDSALYLCASSLEVAAYNEQFFGPGTRLTVL.

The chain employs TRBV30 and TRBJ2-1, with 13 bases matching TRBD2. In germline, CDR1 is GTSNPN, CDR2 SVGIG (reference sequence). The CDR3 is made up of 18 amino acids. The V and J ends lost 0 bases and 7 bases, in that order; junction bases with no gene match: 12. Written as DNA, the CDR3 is TGTGCCTGGAGTGTACTAAGTCCACTAGCGGGGGGGCGTAATGAGCAGTTCTTC. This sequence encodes CAWSVLSPLAGGRNEQFF.